The present T cell receptor beta chain was sequenced within a study of monozygotic twins with inflammatory bowel disease. Approximately 3,200 ng of total RNA went into each TCR library. Template switching appended UMIs that held a 6-nucleotide sample barcode. The authors ran two nested PCRs of around 15 and 10 cycles on TCRalpha and TCRbeta cDNA. With the 5' RACE reads reprocessed, TCRdb shows one record per CDR3 protein and no DNA. The sample holds roughly 150,000 distinct CDR3 sequences. A note on this clonotype: What it binds is not known.

General study results and limits: Whereas healthy co-twins had higher TCRbeta diversity (inverse Simpson), IBD patients had lower diversity.

This CDR3 contains 14 residues. Germline V gene lookup returns CDR1 SGHTA and CDR2 FQGTGA. The source material was blood. This clonotype was obtained from a human donor with ulcerative colitis or Crohn's disease, or a healthy co-twin of an affected twin (not recorded which). The chain employs TRBV7-3 and TRBJ1-6; absent DNA, TCRdb's TRBD1 call cannot be checked. CDR3: CASRFLLENSPLHF.